This TCR beta chain was captured in a study of blood T cell repertoires in COVID-19. Study summary: Material from acute and convalescent COVID-19 was sourced from the United States, Italy and Spain.

The age range of participants was about 18 to 89 years, with residence in more than 20 US areas. In Cohort 3, a recovered donor had either two negative PCRs, clearance, or symptom resolution. Trimming removed 4 bases from V and 2 bases from J, with 8 bases in between. CDR3 length equals 13 residues. Germline assignment: CDR1 MNHEY and CDR2 SVGEGT. Repertoires were generated with immunoSEQ multiplex PCR, while TCRdb's copy carries only in-frame clones and drops some. In the table there are 350,000 to 400,000 clones, more than 75% of which are singletons. The sample comprised PBMCs or T cells enriched from blood (not recorded which). This sequence was found in a woman in her late teens or twenties who had recovered from COVID-19. This chain joins TRBV6-2 or TRBV6-3 and TRBJ1-1; D may be TRBD1 (5 bases). The CDR3 loop reads CASSFGGNTEAFF. The DNA of the CDR3 is TGTGCCAGCAGTTTCGGGGGTAACACTGAAGCTTTCTTT.